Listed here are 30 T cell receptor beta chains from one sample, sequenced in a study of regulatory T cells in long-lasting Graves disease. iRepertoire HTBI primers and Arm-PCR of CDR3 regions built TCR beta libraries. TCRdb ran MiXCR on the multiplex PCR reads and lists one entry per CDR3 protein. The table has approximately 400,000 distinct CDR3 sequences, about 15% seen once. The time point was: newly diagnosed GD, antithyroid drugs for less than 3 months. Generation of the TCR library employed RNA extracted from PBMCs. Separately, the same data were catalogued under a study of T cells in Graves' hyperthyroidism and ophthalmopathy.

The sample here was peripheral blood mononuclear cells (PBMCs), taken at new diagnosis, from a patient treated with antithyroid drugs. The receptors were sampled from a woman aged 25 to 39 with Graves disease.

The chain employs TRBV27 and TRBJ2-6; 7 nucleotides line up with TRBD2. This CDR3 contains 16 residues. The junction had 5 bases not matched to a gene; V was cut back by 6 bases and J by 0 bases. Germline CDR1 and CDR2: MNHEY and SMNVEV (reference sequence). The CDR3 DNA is TGTGCCAGCAGCGGGAGGCCTTTCTCTGGGGCCAACGTCCTGACTTTC. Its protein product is CASSGRPFSGANVLTF.

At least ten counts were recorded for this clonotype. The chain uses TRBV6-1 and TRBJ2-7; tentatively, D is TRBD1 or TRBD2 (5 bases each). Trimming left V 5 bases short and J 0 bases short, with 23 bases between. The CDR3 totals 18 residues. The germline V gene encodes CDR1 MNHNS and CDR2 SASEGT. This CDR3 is CASSREGTSDQHSYEQYF. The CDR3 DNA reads TGTGCCAGCAGTCGCGAAGGGACGAGTGACCAGCACTCCTACGAGCAGTACTTC.

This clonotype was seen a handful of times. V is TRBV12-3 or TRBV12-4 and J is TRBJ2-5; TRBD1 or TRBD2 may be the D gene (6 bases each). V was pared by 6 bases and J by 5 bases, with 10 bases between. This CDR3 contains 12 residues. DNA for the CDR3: TGTGCCAGCAGGGGGGGCGCGGAGACCCAGTACTTC. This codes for CASRGGAETQYF.

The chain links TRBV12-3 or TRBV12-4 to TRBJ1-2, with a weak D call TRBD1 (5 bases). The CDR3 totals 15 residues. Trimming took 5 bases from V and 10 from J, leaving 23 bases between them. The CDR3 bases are TGTGCCAGCAGTCGGACGGGACGGGAAACCCCACTCTACACCTTC. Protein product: CASSRTGRETPLYTF.

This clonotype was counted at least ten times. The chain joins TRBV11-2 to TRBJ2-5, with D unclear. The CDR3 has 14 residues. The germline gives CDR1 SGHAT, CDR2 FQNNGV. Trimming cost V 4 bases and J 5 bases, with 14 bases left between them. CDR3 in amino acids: CASSSSVSGETQYF. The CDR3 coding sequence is TGTGCCAGCAGCTCAAGTGTGTCCGGGGAGACCCAGTACTTC.

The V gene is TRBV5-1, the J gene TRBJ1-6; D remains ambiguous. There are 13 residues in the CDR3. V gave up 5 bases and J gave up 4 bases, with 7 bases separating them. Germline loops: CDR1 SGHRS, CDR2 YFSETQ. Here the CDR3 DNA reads TGCGCCAGCAGGACACAGTATAATTCACCCCTCCACTTT. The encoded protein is CASRTQYNSPLHF.

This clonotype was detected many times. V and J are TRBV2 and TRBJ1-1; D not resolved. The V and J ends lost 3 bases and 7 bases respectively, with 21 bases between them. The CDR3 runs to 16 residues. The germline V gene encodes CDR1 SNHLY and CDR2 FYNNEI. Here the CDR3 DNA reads TGTGCCAGCAGTGATAGGGTTCTGGGCGCGATTTTTGAAGCTTTCTTT. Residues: CASSDRVLGAIFEAFF.

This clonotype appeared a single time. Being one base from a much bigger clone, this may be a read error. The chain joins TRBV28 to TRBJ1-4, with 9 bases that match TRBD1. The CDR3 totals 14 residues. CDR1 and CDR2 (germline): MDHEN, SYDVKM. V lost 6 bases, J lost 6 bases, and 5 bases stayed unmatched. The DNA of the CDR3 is TGTGCCAGCAGGCGACAGGGGGAGGATGAAAAACTGTTTTTT. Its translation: CASRRQGEDEKLFF.

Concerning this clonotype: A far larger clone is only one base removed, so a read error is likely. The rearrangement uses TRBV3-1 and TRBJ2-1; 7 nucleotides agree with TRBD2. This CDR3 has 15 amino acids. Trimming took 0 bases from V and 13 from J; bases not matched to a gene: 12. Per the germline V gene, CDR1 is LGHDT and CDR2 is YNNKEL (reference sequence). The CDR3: CASSQDGRDQETQFF. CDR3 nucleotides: TGTGCCAGCAGCCAAGATGGGAGGGACCAAGAGACCCAGTTCTTC.

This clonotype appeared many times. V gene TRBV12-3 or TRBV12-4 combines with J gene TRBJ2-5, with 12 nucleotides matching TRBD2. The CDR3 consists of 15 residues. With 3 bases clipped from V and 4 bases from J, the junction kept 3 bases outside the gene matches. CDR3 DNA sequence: TGTGCCAGCAGTTTGACTAGCGGGAGTGGAGAGACCCAGTACTTC. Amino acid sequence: CASSLTSGSGETQYF.

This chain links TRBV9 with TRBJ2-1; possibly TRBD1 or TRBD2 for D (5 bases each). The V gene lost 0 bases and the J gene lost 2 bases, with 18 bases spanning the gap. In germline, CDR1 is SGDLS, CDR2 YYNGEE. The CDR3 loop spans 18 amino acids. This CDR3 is CASSVEGHGAAPYNEQFF. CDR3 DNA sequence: TGTGCCAGCAGCGTAGAGGGCCACGGGGCTGCCCCCTACAATGAGCAGTTCTTC.

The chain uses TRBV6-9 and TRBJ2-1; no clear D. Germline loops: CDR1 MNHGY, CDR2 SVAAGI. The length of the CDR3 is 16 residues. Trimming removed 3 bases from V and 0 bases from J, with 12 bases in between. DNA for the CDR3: TGTGCCAGCAGTTACTCCGAGGAGAGCTCCTACAATGAGCAGTTCTTC. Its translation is CASSYSEESSYNEQFF.

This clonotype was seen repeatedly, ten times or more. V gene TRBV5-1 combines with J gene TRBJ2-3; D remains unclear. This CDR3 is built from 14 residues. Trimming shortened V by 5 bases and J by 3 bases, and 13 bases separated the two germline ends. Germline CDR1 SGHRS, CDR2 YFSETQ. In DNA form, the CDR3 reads TGCGCCAGCAGGTCCGGCAGTTCTACAGATACGCAGTATTTT. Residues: CASRSGSSTDTQYF.

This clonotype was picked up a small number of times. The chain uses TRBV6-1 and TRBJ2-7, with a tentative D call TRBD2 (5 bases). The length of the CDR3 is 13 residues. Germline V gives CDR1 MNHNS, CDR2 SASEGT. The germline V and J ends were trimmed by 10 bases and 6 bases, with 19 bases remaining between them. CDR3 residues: CATIRSGVGEQYF. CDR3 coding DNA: TGTGCCACCATCCGGAGCGGAGTAGGCGAGCAGTACTTC.

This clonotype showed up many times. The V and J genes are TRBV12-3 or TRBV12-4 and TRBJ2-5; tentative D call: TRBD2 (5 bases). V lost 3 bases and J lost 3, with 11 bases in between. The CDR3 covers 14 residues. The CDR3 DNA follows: TGTGCCAGCAGTTTCGGCAGCGGAGAAGAGACCCAGTACTTC. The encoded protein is CASSFGSGEETQYF.

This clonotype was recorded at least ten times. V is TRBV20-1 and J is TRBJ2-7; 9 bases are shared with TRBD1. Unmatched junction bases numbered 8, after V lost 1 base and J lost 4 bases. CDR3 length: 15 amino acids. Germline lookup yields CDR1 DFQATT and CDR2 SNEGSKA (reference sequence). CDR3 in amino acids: CSARGRGGQGYEQYF. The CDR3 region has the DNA TGCAGTGCTAGAGGGAGGGGAGGACAGGGGTACGAGCAGTACTTC.

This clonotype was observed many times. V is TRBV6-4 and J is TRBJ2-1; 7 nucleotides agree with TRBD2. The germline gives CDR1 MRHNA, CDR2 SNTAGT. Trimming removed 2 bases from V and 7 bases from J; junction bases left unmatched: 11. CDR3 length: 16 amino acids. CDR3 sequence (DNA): TGTGCCAGCAGTGACAAGGCGGGAGAAGGTGGTAATGAGCAGTTCTTC. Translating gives CASSDKAGEGGNEQFF.

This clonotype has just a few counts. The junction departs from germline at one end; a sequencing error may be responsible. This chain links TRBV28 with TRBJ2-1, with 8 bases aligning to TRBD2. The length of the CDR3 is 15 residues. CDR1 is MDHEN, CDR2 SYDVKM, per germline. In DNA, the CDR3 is TGTGCCAGCAGTGGACTTCGGGAGGGTCTCAATGAGCAGCTCTTC. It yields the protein CASSGLREGLNEQLF.

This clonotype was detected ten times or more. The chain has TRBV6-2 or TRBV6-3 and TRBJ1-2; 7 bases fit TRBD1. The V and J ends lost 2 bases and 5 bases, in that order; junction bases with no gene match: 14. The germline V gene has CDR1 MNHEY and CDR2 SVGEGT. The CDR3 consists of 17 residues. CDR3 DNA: TGTGCCAGCAGTTACGGGATCTGGACAGGCTTTGGGTATGGCTACACCTTC. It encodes CASSYGIWTGFGYGYTF.

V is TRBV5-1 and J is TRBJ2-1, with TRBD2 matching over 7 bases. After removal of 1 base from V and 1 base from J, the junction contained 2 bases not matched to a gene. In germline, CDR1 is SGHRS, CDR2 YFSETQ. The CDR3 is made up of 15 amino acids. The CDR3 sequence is CASSLSLASYNEQFF. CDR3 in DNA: TGCGCCAGCAGCTTGTCACTAGCGTCCTACAATGAGCAGTTCTTC. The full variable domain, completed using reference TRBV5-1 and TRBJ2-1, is KAGVTQTPRYLIKTRGQQVTLSCSPISGHRSVSWYQQTPGQGLQFLFEYFSETQRNKGNFPGRFSGRQFSNSRSEMNVSTLELGDSALYLCASSLSLASYNEQFFGPGTRLTVL.

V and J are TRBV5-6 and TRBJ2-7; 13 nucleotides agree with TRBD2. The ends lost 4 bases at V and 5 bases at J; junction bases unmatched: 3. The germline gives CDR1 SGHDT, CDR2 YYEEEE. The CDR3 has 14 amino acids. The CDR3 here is CASSGGLAGNEQYF. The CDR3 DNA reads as TGTGCCAGCAGCGGGGGACTAGCGGGAAACGAGCAGTACTTC.

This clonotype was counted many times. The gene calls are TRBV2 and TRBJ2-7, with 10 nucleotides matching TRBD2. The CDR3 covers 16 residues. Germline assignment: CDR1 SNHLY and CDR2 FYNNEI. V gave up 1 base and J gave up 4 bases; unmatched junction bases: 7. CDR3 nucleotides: TGTGCCAGCAGTGAAGGGGTACTAGCGGGGCTTTACGAGCAGTACTTC. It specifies CASSEGVLAGLYEQYF.

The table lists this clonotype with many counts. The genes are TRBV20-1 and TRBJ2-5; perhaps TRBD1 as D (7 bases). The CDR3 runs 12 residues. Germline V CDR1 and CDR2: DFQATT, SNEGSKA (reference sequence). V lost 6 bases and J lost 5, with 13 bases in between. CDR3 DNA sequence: TGCAGTGCCTCGACAGGGACTGAGACCCAGTACTTC. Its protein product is CSASTGTETQYF.

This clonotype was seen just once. The CDR3 loop reads CASSVGSSGNTIYF. CDR3 nucleotides: TGTGCCAGCAGCGTAGGAAGCTCTGGAAACACCATATATTTT. The J gene is TRBJ1-3, the V gene TRBV9; D ambiguous. V dropped 0 bases and J dropped 0 bases, with 4 bases sitting between them. This CDR3 comprises 14 residues. Germline lookup yields CDR1 SGDLS and CDR2 YYNGEE.

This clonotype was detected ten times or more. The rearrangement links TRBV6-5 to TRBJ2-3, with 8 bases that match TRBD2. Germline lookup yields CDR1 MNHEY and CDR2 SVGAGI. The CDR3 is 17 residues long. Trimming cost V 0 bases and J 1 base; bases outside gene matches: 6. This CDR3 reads CASSYSNREGRTDTQYF. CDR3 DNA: TGTGCCAGCAGTTACTCAAACCGGGAGGGCCGCACAGATACGCAGTATTTT.

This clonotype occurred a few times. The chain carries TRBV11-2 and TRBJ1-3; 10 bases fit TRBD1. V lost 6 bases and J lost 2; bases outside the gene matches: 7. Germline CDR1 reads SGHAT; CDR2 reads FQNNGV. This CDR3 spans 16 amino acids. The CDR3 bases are TGTGCCAGCAGGGGGGGGGACAGGGGACCTGGAAACACCATATATTTT. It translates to CASRGGDRGPGNTIYF.

The CDR3 coding sequence is TGTGCCAGCAGTTTCCGAAGAAACTACGAGCAGTACTTC. This codes for CASSFRRNYEQYF. The chain employs TRBV27 and TRBJ2-7; the D is unclear. The CDR3 sequence is 13 residues long. Germline lookup yields CDR1 MNHEY and CDR2 SMNVEV (reference sequence). V was pared by 3 bases and J by 3 bases, with 9 bases between.

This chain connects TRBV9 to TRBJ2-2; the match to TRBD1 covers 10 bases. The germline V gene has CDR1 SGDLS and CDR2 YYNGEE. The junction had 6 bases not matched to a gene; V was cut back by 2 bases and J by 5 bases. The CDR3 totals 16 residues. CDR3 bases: TGTGCCAGCAGCGTCGGGACAGGGGACAAAACCGGGGAGCTGTTTTTT. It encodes CASSVGTGDKTGELFF.

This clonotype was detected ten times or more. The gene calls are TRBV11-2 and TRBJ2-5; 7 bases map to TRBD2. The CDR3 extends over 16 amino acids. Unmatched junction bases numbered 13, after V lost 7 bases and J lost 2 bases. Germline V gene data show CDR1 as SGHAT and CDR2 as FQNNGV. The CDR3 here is CASTRGVAGRQETQYF. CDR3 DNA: TGTGCCAGCACCCGGGGGGTGGCGGGGAGACAAGAGACCCAGTACTTC.

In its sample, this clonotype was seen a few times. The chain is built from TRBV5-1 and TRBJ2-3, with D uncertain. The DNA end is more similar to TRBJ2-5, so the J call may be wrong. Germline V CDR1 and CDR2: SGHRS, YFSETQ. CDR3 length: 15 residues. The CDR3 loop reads CASSLGPAVPETQYF. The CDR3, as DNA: TGCGCCAGCAGCTTGGGCCCGGCAGTCCCAGAGACCCAGTACTTC.